These 14 T cell receptor beta chains were sequenced from one sample in a study of early T cells in non-severe SARS-CoV-2 infection. In TCRdb, the 5' RACE reads were re-called with MiXCR into one record per CDR3 protein. The table records just over 70,000 distinct CDR3 sequences, under 15% of them present only once. The sample was whole blood. The receptors were gathered from an adult who was a healthcare worker with PCR-confirmed SARS-CoV-2 infection or an uninfected control (not recorded which).

This clonotype has at least ten counts. This rearrangement joins TRBV18 to TRBJ1-1; the D is unclear. The CDR3 has 16 residues. The germline CDR1 and CDR2 sequences are KGHSH and LQKENI. Between the trimmed V and J ends, which lost 5 bases and 5 bases, there was a span of 21 bases. CDR3 coding DNA: TGTGCCAGCTCAGAAGGGCTGAACCTCCCGGGGACTGAAGCTTTCTTT. The encoded protein is CASSEGLNLPGTEAFF.

V gene TRBV6-6 combines with J gene TRBJ2-2, with 9 bases matching TRBD1. Losses at the gene ends were 6 bases for V and 6 bases for J; bases not matched to a gene: 20. The CDR3 runs 19 residues. Germline CDR1 MNHNY, CDR2 SVGAGI (reference sequence). The CDR3 reads CASSYPIPSGTGFPGELFF. DNA of the CDR3: TGTGCCAGCAGCTACCCCATCCCCTCCGGGACAGGGTTCCCCGGGGAGCTGTTTTTT.

This clonotype showed up many times. The V gene is TRBV18, the J gene TRBJ2-5; TRBD1 matches at 7 bases. CDR1 and CDR2 from the germline V gene are KGHSH and LQKENI. The CDR3 covers 15 residues. The V gene end was trimmed by 1 base and the J gene end by 3 bases; junction bases not matched to a gene: 5. CDR3 DNA: TGTGCCAGCTCACCACTCTCCGGGACAGAAGAGACCCAGTACTTC. Protein sequence: CASSPLSGTEETQYF.

This clonotype was detected many times. The chain carries TRBV7-2 and TRBJ2-5; the D is unclear. CDR1 SGHTA and CDR2 FQGNSA come from the germline V gene. This CDR3 is built from 11 residues. V lost 4 bases and J 11 bases, leaving 11 bases between the germline ends. CDR3 loop: CASSSLPLQYF. The CDR3 nucleotides read TGTGCCAGCAGCTCTCTTCCCCTGCAGTACTTC.

With respect to this clonotype: Just one base apart from a much larger clone, this may be a read error. The CDR3 nucleotides read TGCAGCGTCATTGGTTTGAACACTGAAGCTTTCTTT. It is translated as CSVIGLNTEAFF. The chain couples TRBV29-1 to TRBJ1-1; D gene ambiguous. Germline CDR1 is SQVTM and CDR2 is ANQGSEA. The V end was cut by 6 bases, the J end by 0 bases, with 8 bases between. The CDR3 sequence is 12 residues long.

Comment on this clonotype: A much larger clonotype is one base distant, so this may be a read error. The V gene is TRBV10-1, the J gene TRBJ2-1, with 11 bases identical to TRBD2. This CDR3 spans 14 amino acids. V shed 9 bases and J 6 bases; nucleotides not matched to a gene: 7. Looked up from germline, CDR1 is WNHNN and CDR2 is SYGVQD (reference sequence). Here the CDR3 reads CARSRTSGGNEQFF. CDR3 DNA sequence: TGCGCCAGAAGTCGTACTAGCGGGGGCAATGAGCAGTTCTTC.

This clonotype was counted at least ten times. The rearrangement joins TRBV29-1 to TRBJ1-3; D is unclear. This CDR3 has 13 residues. The V end lost 7 bases, the J end lost 2 bases, and 12 bases lay between the germline ends. The germline V gene encodes CDR1 SQVTM and CDR2 ANQGSEA. The CDR3 DNA reads TGCAGCGCTCTGACGGAACCTGGAAACACCATATATTTT. The encoded protein is CSALTEPGNTIYF.

This clonotype was seen many times. The chain couples TRBV21-1 to TRBJ2-1; the table's D gene call, TRBD1, was not cross checked with the DNA. TRBV21-1 is designated a pseudogene. This CDR3 has 14 residues. The CDR3 DNA is TGTGCCAGCAGCACGGGACGGGCCTACAATGAGCAGTTCTTC. Protein sequence: CASSTGRAYNEQFF.

As regards this clonotype: A much larger clone is a single base away; this may be a read error. V and J are TRBV6-4 and TRBJ2-3; D tentatively fits TRBD1 or TRBD2 (5 bases each). Trimming pared 0 bases from V and 4 bases from J, leaving 14 bases between. The germline V gene has CDR1 MRHNA and CDR2 SNTAGT. The CDR3 runs 16 residues. Here the CDR3 reads CASSDSAGAVADTQYF. In DNA form, the CDR3 reads TGTGCCAGCAGTGACTCAGCCGGGGCGGTGGCAGATACGCAGTATTTT.

This clonotype was detected many times. V and J are TRBV7-6 and TRBJ2-2; D is uncertain. Germline V gives CDR1 SGHVS, CDR2 FNYEAQ. This CDR3 is 13 amino acids long. Trimming pared 5 bases from V and 2 bases from J, leaving 6 bases between. As DNA, the CDR3 is TGTGCCAGCAGCACCCAAAACACCGGGGAGCTGTTTTTT. Its translation is CASSTQNTGELFF.

This clonotype was seen at least ten times. V usage is TRBV3-1 and J usage is TRBJ2-5; D possibly corresponds to TRBD2 (5 bases). Trimming removed 4 bases at V and 3 bases at J, with 18 bases between. This CDR3 has 16 amino acids. Germline V CDR1 and CDR2: LGHDT, YNNKEL (reference sequence). CDR3: CASSLRRGYLEETQYF. The CDR3 nucleotides read TGTGCCAGCAGCCTCCGCAGAGGGTATTTGGAAGAGACCCAGTACTTC.

In its sample, this clonotype was seen many times. V usage is TRBV20-1 and J usage is TRBJ2-7, with no clear D. V gave up 5 bases and J gave up 0 bases, with 5 bases separating them. The CDR3 is 11 amino acids. CDR1 and CDR2 from the germline V gene are DFQATT and SNEGSKA (reference sequence). As DNA, the CDR3 is TGCAGTGCTGGCAGCTCCTACGAGCAGTACTTC. It encodes CSAGSSYEQYF.

This clonotype occurred many times. The V gene is TRBV12-3 or TRBV12-4, the J gene TRBJ1-5; TRBD1 aligns across 8 bases. The CDR3 runs 14 residues. V lost 2 bases to trimming and J lost 6 bases; unmatched junction nucleotides: 3. The CDR3 DNA reads as TGTGCCAGCAGTTTAACAGGGGGGGGTCAGCCCCAGCATTTT. It translates to CASSLTGGGQPQHF.

The genes are TRBV6-6 and TRBJ2-4; D gene unclear. CDR1 is MNHNY, CDR2 SVGAGI, per germline (reference sequence). The CDR3 totals 13 residues. Trimming removed 5 bases at V and 0 bases at J, with 5 bases between. The CDR3 DNA reads as TGTGCCAGCAGTCCAATAGCCAAAAACATTCAGTACTTC. Protein sequence: CASSPIAKNIQYF.